Below, 31 T cell receptor beta chains from the same sample are listed, as sequenced in a study of T cell responses to AZD1222 COVID-19 vaccine. The table came from immunoSEQ multiplex PCR; TCRdb's copy has only in-frame clones and leaves some out. The table records more than 70,000 clones, about 86% of them present only once. The source material was peripheral blood, sampled on day 0 of AZD1222 vaccination. These TCRs come from an adult in good health.

The chain joins TRBV7-2 to TRBJ2-3; TRBD1 agrees at 9 bases. Trimming cost V 2 bases and J 3 bases; bases outside gene matches: 9. The CDR3 extends over 17 amino acids. CDR1 and CDR2 (germline): SGHTA, FQGNSA. This chain's CDR3 is CASSLSGTGLGTDTQYF. In DNA form, the CDR3 reads TGTGCCAGCAGCTTATCCGGGACAGGGCTAGGGACAGATACGCAGTATTTT.

The chain links TRBV5-1 to TRBJ2-2; 12 nucleotides match TRBD2. The CDR3 contains 16 residues. The J segment lost 5 bases and the V segment lost 1 base, leaving 3 bases of the junction unmatched. Germline values: CDR1 SGHRS, CDR2 YFSETQ. The CDR3 region has the DNA TGCGCCAGCAGCTTGCCCGGGACTAGCGGGACCGGGGAGCTGTTTTTT. It translates to CASSLPGTSGTGELFF.

CDR3 nucleotide sequence: TGTGCCAGTATGGGAGCGGACAGACCTCAGCCCCAGCATTTT. This translates into CASMGADRPQPQHF. The chain employs TRBV19 and TRBJ1-5, with D possibly TRBD1 on 6 matching bases. The CDR3 is 14 amino acids. Per the germline V gene, CDR1 is LNHDA and CDR2 is SQIVND (reference sequence). The V end was cut by 7 bases, the J end by 6 bases, with 16 bases between.

This clone showed up just once. The genes are TRBV4-1 and TRBJ2-5; D uncertain. Germline V gives CDR1 MGHRA, CDR2 YSYEKL. There are 13 residues in the CDR3. Trimming removed 4 bases at V and 5 bases at J, with 11 bases between. This CDR3 reads CASSRLVGETQYF. As DNA, the CDR3 is TGCGCCAGCAGCCGTCTAGTAGGGGAGACCCAGTACTTC.

This chain uses TRBV27 with TRBJ2-7, with TRBD1 matching 12 bases. The CDR3 spans 15 residues. Germline V lookup: CDR1 MNHEY, CDR2 SMNVEV (reference sequence). The junction had 6 bases not matched to a gene; V was cut back by 4 bases and J by 5 bases. CDR3 sequence: CASSWSGTGGHEQYF. The CDR3 DNA sequence: TGTGCCAGCAGTTGGTCCGGGACAGGGGGCCACGAGCAGTACTTC.

This clone is a singleton in its sample. The V and J genes are TRBV7-9 and TRBJ2-2; 7 bases align to TRBD1. Unmatched junction bases numbered 5, after V lost 3 bases and J lost 4 bases. The CDR3 loop spans 15 amino acids. Germline values: CDR1 SEHNR, CDR2 FQNEAQ (reference sequence). CDR3 DNA: TGTGCCAGCAGCTTCACCGGGACAGTCACCGGGGAGCTGTTTTTT. This sequence encodes CASSFTGTVTGELFF.

The chain uses TRBV19 and TRBJ1-4; maybe TRBD1 (5 bases). Germline CDR1 and CDR2: LNHDA and SQIVND (reference sequence). The CDR3 consists of 13 residues. The ends were cut back, 5 bases at V and 8 bases at J, with 12 bases in the middle. The CDR3 DNA reads as TGTGCCAGTAGTGGATCGGGGCACGAAAAACTGTTTTTT. Protein sequence: CASSGSGHEKLFF.

The chain links TRBV12-3 or TRBV12-4 to TRBJ1-2, with D hard to call. Trimming stripped 5 bases from V and 4 bases from J, with 11 bases between. This CDR3 has 13 amino acids. The CDR3 bases are TGTGCCAGCAGTGGCACCCGTCGCTATGGCTACACCTTC. Its translation is CASSGTRRYGYTF.

The chain links TRBV5-1 to TRBJ1-1; no clear D gene. This CDR3 has 16 amino acids. Trimming stripped 0 bases from V and 0 bases from J, with 12 bases between. In germline, CDR1 is SGHRS, CDR2 YFSETQ. The chain's CDR3 is CASSLAGQVMNTEAFF. DNA for the CDR3: TGCGCCAGCAGCTTGGCTGGGCAGGTGATGAACACTGAAGCTTTCTTT.

V gene TRBV7-2 combines with J gene TRBJ2-1, with a weak D call TRBD2 (6 bases). The CDR3 contains 16 residues. V was trimmed by 3 bases and J by 7 bases, leaving 19 bases between them. The germline CDR1 and CDR2 sequences are SGHTA and FQGNSA. This CDR3 reads CASSFTRGFMGNEQFF. The CDR3 DNA reads as TGTGCCAGCAGCTTCACGCGGGGTTTCATGGGGAATGAGCAGTTCTTC. The variable domain in full, with the rest retrieved from reference TRBV7-2 and TRBJ2-1, is GAGVSQSPSNKVTEKGKDVELRCDPISGHTALYWYRQSLGQGLEFLIYFQGNSAPDKSGLPSDRFSAERTGGSVSTLTIQRTQQEDSAVYLCASSFTRGFMGNEQFFGPGTRLTVL.

This clone was picked up one time. The chain carries TRBV10-1 and TRBJ2-1, with TRBD2 matching 14 bases. J gave up 9 bases and V 2 bases, and 9 bases lay outside the gene matches. The CDR3 contains 17 residues. Germline V gene lookup returns CDR1 WNHNN and CDR2 SYGVQD (reference sequence). DNA for the CDR3: TGCGCCAGCAGTGAGACCCGACTAGCGGGAGGGCCGAGTGAGCAGTTCTTC. Translation gives CASSETRLAGGPSEQFF.

This sequence joins TRBV3-1 (or the pseudogene TRBV3-2) and TRBJ1-4, with a possible D match to TRBD1 (5 bases). The germline V gene encodes CDR1 LGHDT and CDR2 YNNKEL (reference sequence). V shed 4 bases and J shed 10 bases, with 22 bases lying between them. The CDR3 is 16 residues long. The CDR3 reads CASSPPGATILRKLFF. CDR3 DNA: TGTGCCAGCAGCCCCCCCGGGGCCACGATTTTGCGAAAACTGTTTTTT.

The chain uses TRBV10-3 and TRBJ2-3; TRBD1 might be the D (6 bases). This CDR3 contains 17 residues. V dropped 0 bases and J dropped 0 bases, with 13 bases sitting between them. CDR1 and CDR2 from the germline V gene are ENHRY and SYGVKD. In DNA, the CDR3 is TGTGCCATCAGTGAGTCAACAGGGTTACAAAGCACAGATACGCAGTATTTT. Translated, it gives CAISESTGLQSTDTQYF.

V gene TRBV4-1 combines with J gene TRBJ2-7; no clear D gene. The V and J ends lost 2 bases and 0 bases respectively, with 8 bases between them. Per the germline V gene, CDR1 is MGHRA and CDR2 is YSYEKL. This CDR3 is built from 14 residues. CDR3: CASSQTDISYEQYF. CDR3 nucleotide sequence: TGCGCCAGCAGCCAAACAGATATCTCCTACGAGCAGTACTTC.

V and J are TRBV7-3 and TRBJ2-3; weak D call: TRBD2 (6 bases). The V end lost 4 bases, the J end lost 8 bases, and 19 bases lay between the germline ends. This CDR3 contains 15 residues. Germline V CDR1 and CDR2: SGHTA, FQGTGA. The CDR3, as DNA: TGTGCCAGCAGCTCCCCCGGGGTAGCGGAACCTACGCAGTATTTT. The encoded protein is CASSSPGVAEPTQYF.

The chain uses TRBV28 and TRBJ1-4; D is undetermined. CDR1 and CDR2 from the germline V gene are MDHEN and SYDVKM. The CDR3 consists of 16 residues. Trimming pared 5 bases from V and 0 bases from J, leaving 13 bases between. The CDR3 sequence: CASSGPRSATNEKLFF. In nucleotides, the CDR3 is TGTGCCAGCAGTGGTCCCCGGTCAGCAACTAATGAAAAACTGTTTTTT.

The chain carries TRBV7-2 and TRBJ1-5, with D unclear. The V gene's germline CDR1 is SGHTA and CDR2 FQGNSA. Trimming left V 1 base short and J 9 bases short, with 16 bases between. The CDR3 length is 15 residues. DNA of the CDR3: TGTGCCAGCAGCTTAGATACACAGACACGTGCGCCCCAGCATTTT. This codes for CASSLDTQTRAPQHF. The whole variable domain, remainder taken from reference TRBV7-2 and TRBJ1-5, is GAGVSQSPSNKVTEKGKDVELRCDPISGHTALYWYRQSLGQGLEFLIYFQGNSAPDKSGLPSDRFSAERTGGSVSTLTIQRTQQEDSAVYLCASSLDTQTRAPQHFGDGTRLSIL.

As concerns this clone: The junction departs from germline at one end; a sequencing error may be responsible. The chain joins TRBV27 to TRBJ2-2; 10 positions match TRBD1. Germline V gives CDR1 MNHEY, CDR2 SMNVEV (reference sequence). This CDR3 has 16 amino acids. CDR3 nucleotides: TGTGCCAGCAGTCCAAGGACAGGGGGGAACGCCGGGGAGCTGTTTTTT. The encoded protein is CASSPRTGGNAGELFF.

The gene calls are TRBV18 and TRBJ2-7; D ambiguous. This CDR3 contains 15 residues. The ends were cut back, 5 bases at V and 2 bases at J, with 16 bases in the middle. From germline, CDR1 is KGHSH and CDR2 LQKENI. The CDR3 reads CASSTSDGSPYEQYF. CDR3 DNA sequence: TGTGCCAGCTCAACCTCGGACGGGTCCCCCTACGAGCAGTACTTC.

The rearrangement uses TRBV24-1 and TRBJ2-3; D is ambiguous. This CDR3 contains 13 residues. The germline gives CDR1 KGHDR, CDR2 SFDVKD. V was pared by 0 bases and J by 8 bases, with 8 bases between. The CDR3 nucleotides read TGTGCCACCAGTGATTTGGGAAGAACTACGCAGTATTTT. Translating it yields CATSDLGRTTQYF.

V is TRBV2 and J is TRBJ2-5; possibly TRBD1 for D (5 bases). The CDR3 is made up of 14 amino acids. Germline assignment: CDR1 SNHLY and CDR2 FYNNEI. V was pared by 5 bases and J by 1 base, with 11 bases between. CDR3 nucleotides: TGTGCCAGCAGTTTATCGACAGCCCAAGAGACCCAGTACTTC. Translating gives CASSLSTAQETQYF.

This chain links TRBV2 with TRBJ2-4, with D perhaps matching TRBD1 (6 bases). CDR3 length: 20 amino acids. The ends were cut back, 8 bases at V and 0 bases at J, with 29 bases in the middle. Germline lookup yields CDR1 SNHLY and CDR2 FYNNEI. CDR3 nucleotides: TGTGCCAGCCTTGGGCCACCAAAAAACCGGGACACTGAAGCCAAAAACATTCAGTACTTC. This codes for CASLGPPKNRDTEAKNIQYF.

The chain joins TRBV29-1 to TRBJ1-2, with D perhaps TRBD1 (5 bases). V was pared by 3 bases and J by 7 bases, with 18 bases between. Germline CDR1 SQVTM, CDR2 ANQGSEA. This CDR3 comprises 14 residues. The CDR3 coding sequence is TGCAGCGTTGAGGGCCCTCGGCAGGGCGGTGGCTACACCTTC. It translates to CSVEGPRQGGGYTF. The full variable domain, its missing parts supplied by reference TRBV29-1 and TRBJ1-2, is SAVISQKPSRDICQRGTSLTIQCQVDSQVTMMFWYRQQPGQSLTLIATANQGSEATYESGFVIDKFPISRPNLTFSTLTVSNMSPEDSSIYLCSVEGPRQGGGYTFGSGTRLTVV.

The rearrangement joins TRBV7-2 to TRBJ1-5; 10 bases are shared with TRBD1. Losses at the gene ends were 3 bases for V and 2 bases for J; bases not matched to a gene: 4. Looked up from germline, CDR1 is SGHTA and CDR2 is FQGNSA. This CDR3 spans 16 amino acids. The CDR3 loop is CASSFTGTGGNQPQHF. The CDR3 DNA sequence: TGTGCCAGCAGCTTCACCGGGACAGGGGGCAATCAGCCCCAGCATTTT.

The chain carries TRBV3-1 (or the pseudogene TRBV3-2) and TRBJ2-5; D uncertain. The V and J ends lost 7 bases and 2 bases respectively, with 8 bases between them. Germline CDR1 reads LGHDT; CDR2 reads YNNKEL (reference sequence). This CDR3 is 12 amino acids long. Written as DNA, the CDR3 is TGTGCCAGCACCTCAAGGCAAGAGACCCAGTACTTC. Encoded protein: CASTSRQETQYF.

This chain joins TRBV24-1 and TRBJ1-1; D is perhaps TRBD1 (6 bases). Looked up from germline, CDR1 is KGHDR and CDR2 is SFDVKD. V lost 4 bases to trimming and J lost 7 bases, with 12 bases between them. This CDR3 is built from 13 residues. The CDR3 spells CATSDQDRIEAFF. The CDR3 DNA reads TGTGCCACCAGTGACCAAGACAGGATTGAAGCTTTCTTT.

This chain uses TRBV6-1 with TRBJ1-5, with D possibly TRBD1 on 5 matching bases. This CDR3 comprises 15 residues. Trimming shortened V by 2 bases and J by 9 bases, and 17 bases separated the two germline ends. Germline CDR1 MNHNS, CDR2 SASEGT. The chain's CDR3 is CASSELGREQGPQHF. Written as DNA, the CDR3 is TGTGCCAGCAGTGAACTGGGTCGGGAGCAGGGGCCCCAGCATTTT.

The chain recombines TRBV19 with TRBJ2-1, with D perhaps matching TRBD2 (6 bases). V lost 6 bases and J lost 5, with 23 bases in between. Germline CDR1 and CDR2: LNHDA and SQIVND (reference sequence). The CDR3 has 17 amino acids. The CDR3 sequence is CASRPRAGTGVNNEQFF. Here the CDR3 DNA reads TGTGCCAGTAGACCTAGGGCCGGAACGGGAGTAAACAATGAGCAGTTCTTC.

This clone appeared a single time. The J gene is TRBJ2-5, the V gene TRBV4-1; maybe TRBD1 (7 bases). This CDR3 comprises 14 residues. From germline, CDR1 is MGHRA and CDR2 YSYEKL. Trimming shortened V by 0 bases and J by 10 bases, and 15 bases separated the two germline ends. The CDR3: CASSQDQGEVGQYF. The CDR3 DNA reads TGCGCCAGCAGCCAAGATCAGGGGGAGGTTGGCCAGTACTTC.

This sequence joins TRBV27 and TRBJ1-2; a possible D gene is TRBD1 (6 bases). V dropped 9 bases and J dropped 8 bases, with 16 bases sitting between them. This CDR3 is built from 12 residues. Germline loops: CDR1 MNHEY, CDR2 SMNVEV (reference sequence). As DNA, the CDR3 is TGTGCCAGTCGGGGGCCGTTTGTGGGCTACACCTTC. This translates into CASRGPFVGYTF.

The rearrangement uses TRBV28 and TRBJ2-3; TRBD1 agrees at 10 bases. CDR1 is MDHEN, CDR2 SYDVKM, per germline. V dropped 1 base and J dropped 6; count of bases not matched to a gene: 10. The CDR3 spans 17 residues. The CDR3 DNA is TGTGCCAGCAGTTTATTGGGACAGGGGACTCCGGGGGATACGCAGTATTTT. Translating it yields CASSLLGQGTPGDTQYF.